This TCR beta chain derives from a study of shared clonotypes between healthy human individuals. Looking at the study overall: Those who served as donors were a couple of women and a few men between the ages of 18 and 49. Broader study findings: What limited the represented genetic and exposure-history diversity was the small number of donors.

Measured with immunoSEQ multiplex PCR; TCRdb has only the in-frame clones, and not every one. This sample has some 1.4 million clones, with 95% to 97% found just once. Donors comprised healthy HIV-negative adults lacking recent acute infections or vaccinations. As concerns this clone: The antigen is undetermined.

The CDR3 is made up of 15 amino acids. Germline trimming cut 3 bases from V and 6 bases from J; bases unmatched to any gene: 13. CDR1 is GTSNPN and CDR2 is SVGIG in the germline V gene (reference sequence). The receptor comes from a man aged 30 to 45 in good health. The chain combines TRBV30 with TRBJ2-7; 8 bases fit TRBD1. The material sequenced was naive CD4+ T cells sorted from blood. Subset in this sample: CD45RA+ positively selected. Here the CDR3 DNA reads TGTGCCTGGAGGCTCGCCGGGACAGGCACATCCGAGCAGTACTTC. Protein: CAWRLAGTGTSEQYF.